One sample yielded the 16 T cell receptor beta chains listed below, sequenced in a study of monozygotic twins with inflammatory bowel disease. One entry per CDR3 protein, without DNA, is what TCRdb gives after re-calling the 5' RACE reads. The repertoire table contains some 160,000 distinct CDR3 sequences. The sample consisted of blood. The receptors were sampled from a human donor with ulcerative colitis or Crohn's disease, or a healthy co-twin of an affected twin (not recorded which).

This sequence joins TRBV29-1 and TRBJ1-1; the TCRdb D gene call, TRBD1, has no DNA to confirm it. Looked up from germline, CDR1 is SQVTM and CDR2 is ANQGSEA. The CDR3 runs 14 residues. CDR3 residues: CSVEVPGANTEAFF.

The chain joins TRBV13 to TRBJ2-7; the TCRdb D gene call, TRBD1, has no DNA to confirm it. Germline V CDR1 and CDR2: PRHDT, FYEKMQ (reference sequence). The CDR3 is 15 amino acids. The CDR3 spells CASRGSGGFSYEQYF. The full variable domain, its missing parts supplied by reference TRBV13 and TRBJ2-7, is AAGVIQSPRHLIKEKRETATLKCYPIPRHDTVYWYQQGPGQDPQFLISFYEKMQSDKGSIPDRFSAQQFSDYHSELNMSSLELGDSALYFCASRGSGGFSYEQYFGPGTRLTVT.

CDR3 amino acids: CASSFLQEDEQFF. The chain employs TRBV5-1 and TRBJ2-1; there is no DNA to check the TCRdb D call of TRBD2. This CDR3 comprises 13 residues. Germline CDR1 SGHRS, CDR2 YFSETQ.

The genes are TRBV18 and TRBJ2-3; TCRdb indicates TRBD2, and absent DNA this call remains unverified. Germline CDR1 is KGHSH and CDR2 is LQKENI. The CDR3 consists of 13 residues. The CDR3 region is CASSPPTLLTQYF. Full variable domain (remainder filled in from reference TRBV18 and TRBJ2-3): NAGVMQNPRHLVRRRGQEARLRCSPMKGHSHVYWYRQLPEEGLKFMVYLQKENIIDESGMPKERFSAEFPKEGPSILRIQQVVRGDSAAYFCASSPPTLLTQYFGPGTRLTVL.

This chain's CDR3 is CASSQDRSGGTEAFF. This chain uses TRBV14 with TRBJ1-1; TCRdb calls TRBD1, which cannot be checked without DNA. The germline gives CDR1 SGHDN, CDR2 FVKESK. The CDR3 spans 15 residues.

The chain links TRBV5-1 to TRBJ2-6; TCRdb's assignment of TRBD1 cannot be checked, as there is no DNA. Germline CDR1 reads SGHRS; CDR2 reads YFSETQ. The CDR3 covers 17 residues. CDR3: CASSLGGVSSGANVLTF. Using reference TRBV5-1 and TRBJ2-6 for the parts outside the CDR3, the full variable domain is KAGVTQTPRYLIKTRGQQVTLSCSPISGHRSVSWYQQTPGQGLQFLFEYFSETQRNKGNFPGRFSGRQFSNSRSEMNVSTLELGDSALYLCASSLGGVSSGANVLTFGAGSRLTVL.

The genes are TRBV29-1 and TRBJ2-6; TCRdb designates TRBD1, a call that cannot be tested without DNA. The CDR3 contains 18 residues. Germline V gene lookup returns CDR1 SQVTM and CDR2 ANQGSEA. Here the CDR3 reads CSVEDRGTGSSGANVLTF.

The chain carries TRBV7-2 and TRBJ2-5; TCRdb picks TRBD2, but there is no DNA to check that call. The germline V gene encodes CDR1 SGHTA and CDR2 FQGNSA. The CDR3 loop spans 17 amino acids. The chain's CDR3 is CASSSPRGSGRVETQYF.

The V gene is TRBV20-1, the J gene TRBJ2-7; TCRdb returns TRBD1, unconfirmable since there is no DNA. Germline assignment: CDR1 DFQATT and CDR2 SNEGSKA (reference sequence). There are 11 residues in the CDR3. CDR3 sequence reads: CSASGRYERYF.

CDR3 residues: CASSQRGSNGKKLFF. The J gene is TRBJ1-4, the V gene TRBV16. This CDR3 has 15 residues. Per the germline V gene, CDR1 is KGHSY and CDR2 is FQNENV. Looking up the rest from reference TRBV16 and TRBJ1-4 gives the full variable domain: GEEVAQTPKHLVRGEGQKAKLYCAPIKGHSYVFWYQQVLKNEFKFLISFQNENVFDETGMPKERFSAKCLPNSPCSLEIQATKLEDSAVYFCASSQRGSNGKKLFFGSGTQLSVL.

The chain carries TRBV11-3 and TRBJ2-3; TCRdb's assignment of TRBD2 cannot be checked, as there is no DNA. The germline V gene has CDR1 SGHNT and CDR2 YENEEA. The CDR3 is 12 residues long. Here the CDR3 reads CASSPEGHTQYF.

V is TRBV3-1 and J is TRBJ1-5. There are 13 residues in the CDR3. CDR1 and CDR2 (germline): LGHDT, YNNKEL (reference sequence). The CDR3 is CASSQERFQPQHF.

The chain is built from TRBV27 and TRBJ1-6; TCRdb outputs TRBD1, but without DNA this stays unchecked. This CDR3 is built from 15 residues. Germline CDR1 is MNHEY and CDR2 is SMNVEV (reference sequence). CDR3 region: CASSPSGGHNSPLHF.

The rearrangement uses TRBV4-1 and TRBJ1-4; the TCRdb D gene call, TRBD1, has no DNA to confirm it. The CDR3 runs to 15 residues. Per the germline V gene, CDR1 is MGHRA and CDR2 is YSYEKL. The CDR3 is CASSQSQGSIKKLFF.

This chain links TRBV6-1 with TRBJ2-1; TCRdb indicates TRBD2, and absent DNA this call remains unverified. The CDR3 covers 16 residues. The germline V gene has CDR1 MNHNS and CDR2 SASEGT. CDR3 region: CASRLPASGGESEQFF.

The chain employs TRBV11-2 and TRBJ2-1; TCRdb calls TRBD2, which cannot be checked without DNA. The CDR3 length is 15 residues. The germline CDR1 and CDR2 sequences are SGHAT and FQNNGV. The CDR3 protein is CASSTTSGGASEQFF.